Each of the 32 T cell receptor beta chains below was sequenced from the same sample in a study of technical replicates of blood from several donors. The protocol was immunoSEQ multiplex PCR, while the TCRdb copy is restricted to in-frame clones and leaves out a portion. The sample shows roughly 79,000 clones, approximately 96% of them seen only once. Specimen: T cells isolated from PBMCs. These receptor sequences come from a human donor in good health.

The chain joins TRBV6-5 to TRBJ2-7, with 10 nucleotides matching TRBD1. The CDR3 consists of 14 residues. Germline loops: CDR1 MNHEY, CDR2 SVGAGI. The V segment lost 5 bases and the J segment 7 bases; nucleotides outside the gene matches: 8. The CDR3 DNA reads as TGTGCCAGCAGTACCCGACAGGGGGCGCGTGAGCAGTACTTC. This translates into CASSTRQGAREQYF.

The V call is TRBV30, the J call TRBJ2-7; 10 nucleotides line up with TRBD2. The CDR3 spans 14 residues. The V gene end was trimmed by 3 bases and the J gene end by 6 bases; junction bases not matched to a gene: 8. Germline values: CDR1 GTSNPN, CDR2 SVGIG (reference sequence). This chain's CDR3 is CAWRNLAGVPEQYF. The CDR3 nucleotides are TGTGCCTGGAGAAACCTAGCGGGAGTTCCCGAGCAGTACTTC.

CDR3 protein: CASSDVSGTPSYNEQFF. DNA of the CDR3: TGTGCCAGCAGCGATGTGTCCGGGACACCCTCCTACAATGAGCAGTTCTTC. The J gene is TRBJ2-1, the V gene TRBV7-9, with D perhaps TRBD1 (6 bases). This CDR3 is 17 amino acids long. The V end lost 5 bases, the J end lost 0 bases, and 17 bases lay between the germline ends. Germline V gene lookup returns CDR1 SEHNR and CDR2 FQNEAQ (reference sequence).

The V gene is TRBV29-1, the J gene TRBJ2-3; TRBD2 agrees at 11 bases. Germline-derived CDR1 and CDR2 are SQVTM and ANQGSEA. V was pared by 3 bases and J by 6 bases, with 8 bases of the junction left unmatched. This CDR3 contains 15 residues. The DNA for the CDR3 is TGCAGCGTTGATGCCGGGACTAGCGGATGGGATACGCAGTATTTT. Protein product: CSVDAGTSGWDTQYF.

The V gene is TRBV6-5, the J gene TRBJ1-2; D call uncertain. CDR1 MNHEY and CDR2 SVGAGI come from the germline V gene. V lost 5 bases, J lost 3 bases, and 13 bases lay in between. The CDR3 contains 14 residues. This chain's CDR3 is CASSTANLYYGYTF. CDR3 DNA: TGTGCCAGCAGTACAGCAAACCTTTACTATGGCTACACCTTC.

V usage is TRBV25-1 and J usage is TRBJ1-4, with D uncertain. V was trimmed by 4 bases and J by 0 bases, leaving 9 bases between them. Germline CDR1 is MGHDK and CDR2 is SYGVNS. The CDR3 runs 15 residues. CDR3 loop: CASSALGTTNEKLFF. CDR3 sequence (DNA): TGTGCCAGCAGTGCCCTCGGTACAACTAATGAAAAACTGTTTTTT.

This CDR3 is CATVPGPYQPQHF. As DNA, the CDR3 is TGTGCCACAGTACCAGGGCCGTATCAGCCCCAGCATTTT. The chain links TRBV19 to TRBJ1-5; a weak D match, TRBD1 (5 bases). Looked up from germline, CDR1 is LNHDA and CDR2 is SQIVND (reference sequence). CDR3 length: 13 amino acids. The V end was cut by 10 bases, the J end by 5 bases, with 15 bases between. The whole variable domain, filled in from reference TRBV19 and TRBJ1-5, reads DGGITQSPKYLFRKEGQNVTLSCEQNLNHDAMYWYRQDPGQGLRLIYYSQIVNDFQKGDIAEGYSVSREKKESFPLTVTSAQKNPTAFYLCATVPGPYQPQHFGDGTRLSIL.

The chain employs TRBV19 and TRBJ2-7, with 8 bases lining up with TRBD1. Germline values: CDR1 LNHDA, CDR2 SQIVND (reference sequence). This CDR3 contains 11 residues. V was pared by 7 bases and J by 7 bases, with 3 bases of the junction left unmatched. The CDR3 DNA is TGTGCCAGTACCAGGGACAGGGAGCAGTACTTC. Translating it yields CASTRDREQYF.

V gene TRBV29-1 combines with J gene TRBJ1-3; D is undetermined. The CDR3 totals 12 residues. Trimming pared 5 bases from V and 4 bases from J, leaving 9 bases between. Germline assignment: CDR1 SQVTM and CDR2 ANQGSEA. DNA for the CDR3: TGCAGCGTTACGCTACCCGGAAACACCATATATTTT. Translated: CSVTLPGNTIYF.

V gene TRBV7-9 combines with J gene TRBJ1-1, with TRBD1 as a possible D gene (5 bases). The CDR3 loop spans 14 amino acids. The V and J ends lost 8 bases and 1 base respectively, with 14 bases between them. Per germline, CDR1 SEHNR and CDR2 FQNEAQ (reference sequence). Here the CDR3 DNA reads TGTGCCAGCCGGCGGGGCGCCTCGAACACTGAAGCTTTCTTT. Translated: CASRRGASNTEAFF.

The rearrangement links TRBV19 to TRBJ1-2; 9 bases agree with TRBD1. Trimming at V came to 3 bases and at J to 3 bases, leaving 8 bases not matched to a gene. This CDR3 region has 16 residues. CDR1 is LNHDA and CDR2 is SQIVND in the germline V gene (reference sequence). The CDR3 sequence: CASSMAGQGLDYGYTF. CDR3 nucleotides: TGTGCCAGTAGTATGGCGGGACAGGGTCTAGACTATGGCTACACCTTC.

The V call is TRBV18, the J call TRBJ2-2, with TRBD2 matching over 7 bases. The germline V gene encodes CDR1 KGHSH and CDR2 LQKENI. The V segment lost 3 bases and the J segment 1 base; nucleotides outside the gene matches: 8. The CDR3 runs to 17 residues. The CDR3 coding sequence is TGTGCCAGCTCACCCCCCCGTAGCGGGCAGAACACCGGGGAGCTGTTTTTT. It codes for CASSPPRSGQNTGELFF.

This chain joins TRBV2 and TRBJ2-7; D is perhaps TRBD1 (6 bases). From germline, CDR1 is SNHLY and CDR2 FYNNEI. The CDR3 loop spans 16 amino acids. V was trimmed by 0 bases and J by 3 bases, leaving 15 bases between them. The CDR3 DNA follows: TGTGCCAGCAGTGAAGCCGGAGGACAGCTTAACTACGAGCAGTACTTC. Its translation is CASSEAGGQLNYEQYF.

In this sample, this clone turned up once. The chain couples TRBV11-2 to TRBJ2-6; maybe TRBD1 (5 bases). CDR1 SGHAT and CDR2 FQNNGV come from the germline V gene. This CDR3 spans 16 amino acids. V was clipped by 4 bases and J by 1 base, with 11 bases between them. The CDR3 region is CASSSLRGSGANVLTF. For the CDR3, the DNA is TGTGCCAGCAGCTCTTTAAGGGGTTCTGGGGCCAACGTCCTGACTTTC.

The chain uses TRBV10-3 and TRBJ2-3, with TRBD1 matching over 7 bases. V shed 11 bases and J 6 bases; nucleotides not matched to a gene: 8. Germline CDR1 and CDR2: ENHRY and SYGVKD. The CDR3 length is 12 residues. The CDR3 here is CAVQGQGDTQYF. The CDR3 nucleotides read TGTGCCGTACAGGGGCAGGGGGATACGCAGTATTTT.

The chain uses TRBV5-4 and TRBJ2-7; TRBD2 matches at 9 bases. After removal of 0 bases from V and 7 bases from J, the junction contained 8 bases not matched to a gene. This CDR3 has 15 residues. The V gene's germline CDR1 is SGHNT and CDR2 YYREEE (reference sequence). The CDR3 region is CASSLGLAGYREQYF. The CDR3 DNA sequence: TGTGCCAGCAGCTTGGGTCTAGCGGGATATCGGGAGCAGTACTTC.

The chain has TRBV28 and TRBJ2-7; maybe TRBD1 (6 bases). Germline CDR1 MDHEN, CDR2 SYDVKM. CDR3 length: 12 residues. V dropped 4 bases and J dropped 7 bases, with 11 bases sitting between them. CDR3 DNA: TGTGCCAGCAGTTACAGGGTTAGTGAGCAGTACTTC. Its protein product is CASSYRVSEQYF.

The CDR3 sequence: CASSLGQGGYGYTF. In DNA form, the CDR3 reads TGTGCCAGCAGTCTGGGACAGGGGGGCTATGGCTACACCTTC. J is TRBJ1-2 and V is TRBV6-5; 11 bases are a match to TRBD1. In germline, CDR1 is MNHEY, CDR2 SVGAGI. V lost 5 bases to trimming and J lost 4 bases; unmatched junction nucleotides: 3. CDR3 length equals 14 residues.

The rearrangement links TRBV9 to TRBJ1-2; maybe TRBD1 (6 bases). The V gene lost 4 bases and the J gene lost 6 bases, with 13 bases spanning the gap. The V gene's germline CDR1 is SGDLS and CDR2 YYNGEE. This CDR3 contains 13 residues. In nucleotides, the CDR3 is TGTGCCAGCAGCCCGGGGGGGCCTGATGGCTACACCTTC. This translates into CASSPGGPDGYTF.

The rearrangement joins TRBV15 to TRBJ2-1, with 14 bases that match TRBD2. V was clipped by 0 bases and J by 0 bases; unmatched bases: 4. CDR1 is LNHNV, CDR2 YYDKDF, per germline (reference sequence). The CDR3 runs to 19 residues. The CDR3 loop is CATSREGLAGASSYNEQFF. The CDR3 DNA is TGTGCCACCAGCAGAGAGGGACTAGCGGGGGCTAGCTCCTACAATGAGCAGTTCTTC.

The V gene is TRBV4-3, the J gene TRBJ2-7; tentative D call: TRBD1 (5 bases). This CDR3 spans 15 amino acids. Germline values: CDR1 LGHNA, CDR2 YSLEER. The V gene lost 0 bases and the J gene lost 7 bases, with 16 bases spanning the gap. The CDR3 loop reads CASSQDLGEGREQYF. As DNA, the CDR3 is TGCGCCAGCAGCCAAGATTTAGGGGAAGGACGGGAGCAGTACTTC.

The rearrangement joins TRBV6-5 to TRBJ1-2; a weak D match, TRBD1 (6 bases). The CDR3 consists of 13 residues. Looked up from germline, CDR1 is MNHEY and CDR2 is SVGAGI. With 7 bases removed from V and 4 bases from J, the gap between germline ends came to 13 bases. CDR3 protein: CASTLGQSYGYTF. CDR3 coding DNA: TGTGCCAGCACCCTCGGACAGTCCTATGGCTACACCTTC.

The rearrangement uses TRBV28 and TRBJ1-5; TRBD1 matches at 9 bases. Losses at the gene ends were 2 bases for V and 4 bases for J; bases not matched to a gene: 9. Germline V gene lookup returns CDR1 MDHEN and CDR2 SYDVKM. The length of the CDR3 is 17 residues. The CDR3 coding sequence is TGTGCCAGCAGTTTAATCCCCCTAGGGACAGGGAATCAGCCCCAGCATTTT. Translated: CASSLIPLGTGNQPQHF.

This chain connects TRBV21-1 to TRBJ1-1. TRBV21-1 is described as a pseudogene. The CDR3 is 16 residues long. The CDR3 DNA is TGTGCCAGCTCTAAAGAGGAGGGGATCATGAACACTGAAGCTTTCTTT. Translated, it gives CASSKEEGIMNTEAFF.

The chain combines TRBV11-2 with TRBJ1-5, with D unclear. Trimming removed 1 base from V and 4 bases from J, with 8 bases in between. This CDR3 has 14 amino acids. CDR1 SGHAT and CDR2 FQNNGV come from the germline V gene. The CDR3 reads CASSLGRNNQPQHF. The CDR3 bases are TGTGCCAGCAGCTTAGGCAGGAATAATCAGCCCCAGCATTTT.

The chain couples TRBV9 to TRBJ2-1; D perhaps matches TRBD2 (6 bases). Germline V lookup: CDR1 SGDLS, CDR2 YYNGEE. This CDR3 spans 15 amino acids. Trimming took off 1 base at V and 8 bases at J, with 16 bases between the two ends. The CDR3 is CASSVSGGLGDEQFF. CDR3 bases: TGTGCCAGCAGCGTAAGTGGGGGGTTAGGGGATGAGCAGTTCTTC. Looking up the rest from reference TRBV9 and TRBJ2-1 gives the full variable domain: DSGVTQTPKHLITATGQRVTLRCSPRSGDLSVYWYQQSLDQGLQFLIQYYNGEERAKGNILERFSAQQFPDLHSELNLSSLELGDSALYFCASSVSGGLGDEQFFGPGTRLTVL.

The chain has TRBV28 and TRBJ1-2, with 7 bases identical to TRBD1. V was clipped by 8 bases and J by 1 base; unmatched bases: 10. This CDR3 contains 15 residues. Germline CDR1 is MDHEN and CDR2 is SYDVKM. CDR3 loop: CASGRTGEGNYGYTF. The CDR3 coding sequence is TGTGCCAGCGGTAGAACAGGGGAAGGTAACTATGGCTACACCTTC.

The CDR3 reads CASSLALAGHQPQHF. Written as DNA, the CDR3 is TGTGCCAGCAGCTTGGCCCTTGCAGGCCACCAGCCCCAGCATTTT. This chain connects TRBV5-6 to TRBJ1-5; no firm D call. Germline V gene data show CDR1 as SGHDT and CDR2 as YYEEEE. This CDR3 has 15 residues. Trimming cost V 0 bases and J 7 bases, with 14 bases left between them.

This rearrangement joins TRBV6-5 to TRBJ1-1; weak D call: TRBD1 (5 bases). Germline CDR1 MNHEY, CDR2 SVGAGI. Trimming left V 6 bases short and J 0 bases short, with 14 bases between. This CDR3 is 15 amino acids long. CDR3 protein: CASSYLDIMNTEAFF. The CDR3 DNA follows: TGTGCCAGCAGCTACCTGGACATAATGAACACTGAAGCTTTCTTT.

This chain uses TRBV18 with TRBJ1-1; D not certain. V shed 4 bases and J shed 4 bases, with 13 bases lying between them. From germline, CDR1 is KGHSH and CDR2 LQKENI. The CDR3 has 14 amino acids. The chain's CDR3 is CASSLFRDPTEAFF. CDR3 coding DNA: TGTGCCAGCTCACTATTTCGGGATCCCACTGAAGCTTTCTTT.

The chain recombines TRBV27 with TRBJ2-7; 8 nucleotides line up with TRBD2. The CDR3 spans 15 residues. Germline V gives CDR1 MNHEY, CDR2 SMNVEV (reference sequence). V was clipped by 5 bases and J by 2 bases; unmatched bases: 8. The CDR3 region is CASSLQSGSPYEQYF. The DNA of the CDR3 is TGTGCCAGCAGTCTTCAAAGCGGGAGCCCCTACGAGCAGTACTTC.

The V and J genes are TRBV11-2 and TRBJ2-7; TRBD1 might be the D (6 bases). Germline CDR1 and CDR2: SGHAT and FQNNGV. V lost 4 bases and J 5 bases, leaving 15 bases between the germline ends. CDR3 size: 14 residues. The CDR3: CASSSLTGINEQYF. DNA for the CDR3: TGTGCCAGCAGCTCCTTAACAGGGATCAACGAGCAGTACTTC.